These T cell receptor beta chains were read from a single sample in a study of human T cells and chemical hapten exposure. TCRdb re-called the RACE reads with MiXCR, one entry per CDR3 protein. Of 60,000 to 75,000 distinct CDR3 sequences in the sample, roughly 6.7% were seen once. This sample comprised whole blood, obtained in connection with sensitization to the hapten diphenylcyclopropenone (DPC). All receptors derive from a woman in her 30s with alopecia areata. Some clones in this sample may be carry-over from other donors' samples. Each CDR3 is given with its conserved first and last residue. The D gene is left open where the match is weak. For some rows the clone size is stated as once, few or many, or as a class when expanded; others skip it.

V gene	clone size	D gene	J gene	CDR3 protein	CDR3 DNA
TRBV9	many	.	TRBJ2-7	CASSAEAASSYEQYF	TGTGCCAGCAGCGCAGAAGCGGCAAGCTCCTACGAGCAGTACTTC
TRBV18	many	.	TRBJ2-6	CASSLAQGAGANVLTF	TGTGCCAGCTCACTGGCACAGGGTGCTGGGGCCAACGTCCTGACTTTC
TRBV30	many	.	TRBJ2-6	CASVSSGANVLTF	TGTGCCTCCGTGAGCTCTGGGGCCAACGTCCTGACTTTC
TRBV9	.	.	TRBJ1-1	CASSVGRGPNTEAFF	TGTGCCAGCAGCGTAGGTCGGGGGCCTAACACTGAAGCTTTCTTT
TRBV6-5	few	.	TRBJ1-2	CASSLGTNYGDTF	TGTGCCAGCAGTCTCGGGACGAACTATGGCGACACCTTC
TRBV6-2/TRBV6-3	many	.	TRBJ1-1	CASRQDSRSTEAFF	TGTGCCAGCAGGCAGGACTCCCGAAGCACTGAAGCTTTCTTT
TRBV6-5	many	.	TRBJ1-6	CASSYSTLTYNSPLHF	TGTGCCAGCAGTTACTCGACCCTGACCTATAATTCACCCCTCCACTTT
TRBV5-1	many	TRBD1	TRBJ1-2	CASTPGTGGRGYTF	TGCGCCAGCACTCCCGGGACAGGGGGCCGCGGCTACACCTTC
TRBV2	many	.	TRBJ1-5	CASIRDLNQPQHF	TGTGCCAGCATTCGGGACCTCAATCAGCCCCAGCATTTT
TRBV7-9	many	.	TRBJ1-6	CASSLTGSANSPLHF	TGTGCCAGCAGCTTAACGGGCTCAGCGAATTCACCCCTCCACTTT
TRBV3-1	many	.	TRBJ2-3	CASSHRTFPAREYF	TGTGCCAGCAGCCACAGAACATTTCCAGCTCGGGAATATTTT
TRBV20-1	many	.	TRBJ1-2	CSAPYAFGGYTF	TGCAGTGCCCCTTATGCTTTCGGTGGCTACACCTTC
TRBV24-1	.	.	TRBJ1-1	CATCGELDIKGEAFF	TGTGCCACCTGCGGGGAGCTTGACATAAAGGGGGAAGCTTTCTTT
TRBV5-1	many	.	TRBJ1-2	CASSLNTGTFYTF	TGCGCCAGCAGCCTTAACACAGGGACCTTCTACACCTTC
TRBV30	many	.	TRBJ1-6	CAWSVRPMGSSSYNSPLHF	TGTGCCTGGAGTGTACGACCAATGGGATCGAGCTCCTATAATTCACCCCTCCACTTT
TRBV5-1	few	TRBD1	TRBJ1-2	CASSEGQVYGYTF	TGCGCCAGCAGCGAGGGACAGGTCTATGGCTACACCTTC
TRBV12-3/TRBV12-4	many	.	TRBJ1-2	CASKSNYGYTF	TGTGCCAGCAAATCTAACTATGGCTACACCTTC
TRBV6-1	many	.	TRBJ1-6	CASRDPGAHSPLHF	TGTGCCAGCAGGGATCCGGGGGCGCATTCACCCCTCCACTTT
TRBV6-1	few	.	TRBJ2-7	CASGIYEQYF	TGTGCCAGCGGGATCTACGAGCAGTACTTC
TRBV12-3/TRBV12-4	.	.	TRBJ1-2	CASSFEGEGSGYTF	TGTGCCAGCAGTTTCGAGGGGGAGGGATCGGGCTACACCTTC
TRBV12-3/TRBV12-4	many	.	TRBJ2-3	CASRDPREGAGDTQYF	TGTGCCAGCAGGGATCCCCGGGAGGGGGCCGGAGATACGCAGTATTTT
TRBV12-3/TRBV12-4	many	TRBD2	TRBJ2-1	CASSYDSGGSYNEQFF	TGTGCCAGCAGCTATGATAGCGGGGGCTCCTACAATGAGCAGTTCTTC
TRBV2	few	.	TRBJ1-1	CASRLDSHERAFF	TGTGCCAGCCGCCTAGACAGTCATGAGAGAGCTTTCTTT
TRBV12-3/TRBV12-4	many	.	TRBJ2-4	CASSPGGGSGNKNIQYF	TGTGCCAGCAGTCCAGGGGGGGGGTCCGGAAACAAAAACATTCAGTACTTC
TRBV12-3/TRBV12-4	.	TRBD1	TRBJ1-5	CASSFGQGGNQPQHF	TGTGCCAGCAGTTTTGGACAGGGGGGCAATCAGCCCCAGCATTTT
TRBV7-7	.	TRBD2	TRBJ2-5	CASSLAGRTFETQYF	TGTGCTAGCAGCTTAGCGGGAAGGACCTTCGAGACCCAGTACTTC
TRBV20-1	.	TRBD2	TRBJ2-3	CSANLAGAITDTQYF	TGCAGTGCTAACTTAGCGGGGGCGATCACAGATACGCAGTATTTT
TRBV3-1	many	TRBD2	TRBJ2-3	CASSQERTSGGVIDTQYF	TGTGCCAGCAGCCAAGAGAGGACTAGCGGGGGGGTAATAGATACGCAGTATTTT
TRBV2	.	TRBD2	TRBJ2-4	CASRYSGGLAKNIQYF	TGTGCCAGCAGATATAGCGGGGGATTAGCCAAAAACATTCAGTACTTC